This passage covers 15 T cell receptor beta chains from one sample sequenced in a study of T cells in Graves' hyperthyroidism and ophthalmopathy. RNA transcripts yielded amplified TCR beta CDR3 regions. Carried out on the TCR CDR3, a first-round RT-PCR used the HTBI primer set. TCRdb re-analysed the multiplex PCR reads in MiXCR, keeping a single row per CDR3 protein. The profile shows 100,000 to 140,000 distinct CDR3 sequences, roughly 15% of them singletons. The sample was blood. These receptors were collected from a woman aged 50 to 65 with Graves' hyperthyroidism.

This clonotype was counted at least ten times. The chain combines TRBV12-3 or TRBV12-4 with TRBJ2-1, with TRBD2 matching 16 bases. With 6 bases clipped from V and 5 bases from J, the junction kept 16 bases outside the gene matches. The CDR3 totals 20 residues. CDR3 amino acids: CASRPAPGTSGRAVDNEQFF. The CDR3 DNA reads TGTGCCAGCAGACCCGCCCCCGGGACTAGCGGGAGGGCCGTCGACAATGAGCAGTTCTTC.

The V gene is TRBV4-1, the J gene TRBJ2-3, with D maybe TRBD2 (6 bases). V was clipped by 3 bases and J by 2 bases, with 12 bases between them. The CDR3 covers 15 residues. Germline CDR1 MGHRA, CDR2 YSYEKL. The CDR3 sequence is CASSHGGAYTDTQYF. The DNA for the CDR3 is TGCGCCAGCAGCCACGGGGGAGCCTACACAGATACGCAGTATTTT.

The chain combines TRBV12-3 or TRBV12-4 with TRBJ1-1; 7 nucleotides line up with TRBD1. Germline trimming cut 6 bases from V and 8 bases from J; bases unmatched to any gene: 12. The length of the CDR3 is 14 residues. The CDR3 DNA follows: TGTGCCAGCAGATTTAGGACAGGAAGAACCGAAGCTTTCTTT. Translating gives CASRFRTGRTEAFF.

The sample holds many counts of this clonotype. The chain carries TRBV29-1 and TRBJ2-7; tentatively, D is TRBD2 (6 bases). Germline V gives CDR1 SQVTM, CDR2 ANQGSEA. V was trimmed by 4 bases and J by 5 bases, leaving 9 bases between them. The CDR3 is 11 amino acids. CDR3 region: CSVARENEQYF. The CDR3 DNA reads TGCAGCGTTGCGCGGGAAAACGAGCAGTACTTC.

This clonotype turned up a few times. One end of the junction is discordant with germline, which a read error may explain. The CDR3 coding sequence is TGTACCAGCAGCTCCACCTCGGGCGGGACGAGGAATGAGCAGTTCTTC. Protein: CTSSSTSGGTRNEQFF. The V call is TRBV3-1, the J call TRBJ2-1; perhaps TRBD2 as D (6 bases). CDR1 and CDR2 from the germline V gene are LGHDT and YNNKEL (reference sequence). The CDR3 totals 16 residues.

Ten or more counts support this clonotype. The chain has TRBV20-1 and TRBJ2-7, with 10 bases matching TRBD2. Per the germline V gene, CDR1 is DFQATT and CDR2 is SNEGSKA (reference sequence). The V segment lost 0 bases and the J segment 4 bases; nucleotides outside the gene matches: 15. The CDR3 has 18 residues. CDR3 DNA: TGCAGTGCTAGAGATGCCGGTTTTGGGCTAGCGGGAGTGTACGAGCAGTACTTC. It encodes CSARDAGFGLAGVYEQYF.

This clonotype was counted at least ten times. The chain is built from TRBV5-1 and TRBJ1-3; 7 nucleotides line up with TRBD1. CDR1 SGHRS and CDR2 YFSETQ come from the germline V gene. The CDR3 contains 16 residues. The ends lost 0 bases at V and 0 bases at J; junction bases unmatched: 3. Here the CDR3 DNA reads TGCGCCAGCAGCTTGGACAGGGGAGGCTCTGGAAACACCATATATTTT. Its translation is CASSLDRGGSGNTIYF.

There are many counts of this clonotype. The chain joins TRBV11-2 to TRBJ2-2, with TRBD2 matching over 7 bases. Per the germline V gene, CDR1 is SGHAT and CDR2 is FQNNGV. This CDR3 region has 15 residues. V trimming: 5 bases; J trimming: 2 bases; junction bases outside the gene matches: 5. The CDR3 is CASSMTSPNTGELFF. The CDR3 region has the DNA TGTGCCAGCAGCATGACTAGCCCCAACACCGGGGAGCTGTTTTTT.

This clonotype was seen repeatedly, ten times or more. A junction end diverges from the germline sequence, so it may reflect a read error. The chain recombines TRBV6-8 with TRBJ2-3; D is perhaps TRBD2 (6 bases). The germline CDR1 and CDR2 sequences are MNHGY and SAAAGT. This CDR3 is built from 15 residues. The CDR3 sequence: CAILRDFQGKDTQYF. As DNA, the CDR3 is TGCGCCATTCTTCGGGACTTCCAAGGGAAAGATACGCAGTATTTT.

Ten or more counts support this clonotype. The chain carries TRBV5-1 and TRBJ2-2; a possible D gene is TRBD1 (6 bases). Trimming stripped 5 bases from V and 4 bases from J, with 15 bases between. CDR3 length: 15 amino acids. Germline CDR1 and CDR2: SGHRS and YFSETQ. The CDR3 loop reads CASSPGTTFTGELFF. For the CDR3, the DNA is TGCGCCAGCAGTCCCGGGACAACGTTCACCGGGGAGCTGTTTTTT.

This clonotype was detected many times. This chain joins TRBV4-2 and TRBJ1-2; TRBD1 matches at 12 bases. J was trimmed by 3 bases and V by 1 base; bases with no gene match: 9. There are 18 residues in the CDR3. Germline V lookup: CDR1 LGHNA, CDR2 YNFKEQ. CDR3: CASSQGRDRGQVDYGYTF. CDR3 DNA: TGTGCCAGCAGCCAAGGACGGGACAGGGGGCAGGTTGACTATGGCTACACCTTC.

This clonotype has at least ten counts. The CDR3 sequence: CATSRGRLNYGYTF. Here the CDR3 DNA reads TGTGCCACCAGCAGAGGACGGCTTAACTATGGCTACACCTTC. The V gene is TRBV15, the J gene TRBJ1-2; D gene uncertain. Per the germline V gene, CDR1 is LNHNV and CDR2 is YYDKDF (reference sequence). The V and J ends lost 1 base and 1 base respectively, with 7 bases between them. The CDR3 is made up of 14 amino acids. The full variable domain, rest sourced from reference TRBV15 and TRBJ1-2, is DAMVIQNPRYQVTQFGKPVTLSCSQTLNHNVMYWYQQKSSQAPKLLFHYYDKDFNNEADTPDNFQSRRPNTSFCFLDIRSPGLGDTAMYLCATSRGRLNYGYTFGSGTRLTVV.

In this sample, this clonotype turned up many times. This chain connects TRBV24-1 to TRBJ1-5; D is perhaps TRBD1 (5 bases). The CDR3 has 14 residues. V was clipped by 5 bases and J by 4 bases, with 11 bases between them. The germline gives CDR1 KGHDR, CDR2 SFDVKD. The CDR3 here is CATSGGHPNQPQHF. In nucleotides, the CDR3 is TGTGCCACCAGTGGTGGACACCCGAATCAGCCCCAGCATTTT.

V is TRBV3-1 and J is TRBJ2-1, with 8 nucleotides matching TRBD2. The CDR3 is 18 amino acids. V lost 1 base, J lost 3 bases, and 11 bases stayed unmatched. Germline V gene data show CDR1 as LGHDT and CDR2 as YNNKEL (reference sequence). The CDR3, as DNA: TGTGCCAGCAGCCAAGGGGGGCTAGCGGGCACGCTCTACAATGAGCAGTTCTTC. Its translation: CASSQGGLAGTLYNEQFF.

The rearrangement joins TRBV12-3 or TRBV12-4 to TRBJ2-4, with a possible D match to TRBD2 (5 bases). The germline V and J ends were trimmed by 6 bases and 0 bases, with 18 bases remaining between them. CDR3 length: 17 amino acids. The CDR3 nucleotides read TGTGCCAGCAGCCCTCCTGCTAGCAGTTTAGCCAAAAACATTCAGTACTTC. Translation: CASSPPASSLAKNIQYF.